These 20 T cell receptor beta chains originate from one sample sequenced in a study of blood T cells in healthy people across ages. Sample-barcoded 5' priming and a J-beta primer mix drove a second PCR of about 6 to 12 cycles. One entry per CDR3 protein results from TCRdb running MiXCR on the 5' RACE reads. Here the sample spans 1.4 million to 1.5 million distinct CDR3 sequences, about 43% being singletons. The material sequenced was blood. The source is a woman aged 18-29 years in good health.

J is TRBJ2-6 and V is TRBV5-1; D uncertain. Between the trimmed V and J ends, which lost 2 bases and 0 bases, there was a span of 9 bases. The CDR3 is 16 residues long. CDR1 SGHRS and CDR2 YFSETQ come from the germline V gene. CDR3 sequence reads: CASSFQPLSGANVLTF. The CDR3 bases are TGCGCCAGCAGCTTCCAGCCTCTCTCTGGGGCCAACGTCCTGACTTTC. The variable domain in full, completed from reference TRBV5-1 and TRBJ2-6, reads KAGVTQTPRYLIKTRGQQVTLSCSPISGHRSVSWYQQTPGQGLQFLFEYFSETQRNKGNFPGRFSGRQFSNSRSEMNVSTLELGDSALYLCASSFQPLSGANVLTFGAGSRLTVL.

This clonotype was counted between two and nine times. The chain employs TRBV6-1 and TRBJ2-7, with D tentatively TRBD1 or TRBD2 (5 bases each). CDR1 and CDR2 from the germline V gene are MNHNS and SASEGT. Trimming took off 5 bases at V and 2 bases at J, with 10 bases between the two ends. The CDR3 is 13 amino acids. CDR3 in DNA: TGTGCCAGCAGTAACCGGGGCACCTACGAGCAGTACTTC. Residues: CASSNRGTYEQYF.

This chain connects TRBV20-1 to TRBJ1-1; maybe TRBD1 (5 bases). The CDR3 consists of 16 residues. Germline V gene data show CDR1 as DFQATT and CDR2 as SNEGSKA (reference sequence). Between the trimmed V and J ends, which lost 0 bases and 0 bases, there was a span of 14 bases. CDR3 residues: CSARDLRDGMNTEAFF. The CDR3 nucleotides are TGCAGTGCTAGAGATCTACGGGACGGCATGAACACTGAAGCTTTCTTT.

The CDR3 nucleotides are TGTGCCAGCAGCTCGTCCTTCACGACCGACAGGGCCTATGGCTACACCTTC. This encodes CASSSSFTTDRAYGYTF. The chain joins TRBV7-9 to TRBJ1-2; 7 bases line up with TRBD1. CDR1 and CDR2 from the germline V gene are SEHNR and FQNEAQ (reference sequence). The CDR3 sequence is 17 residues long. V trimming: 4 bases; J trimming: 4 bases; junction bases outside the gene matches: 15.

The CDR3 DNA reads as TGTGCCAGCAGCTTAGGCGGGAGGGGTCGGTCGGCAGATACGCAGTATTTT. Its translation: CASSLGGRGRSADTQYF. The chain is built from TRBV7-8 and TRBJ2-3; 9 bases match TRBD2. The CDR3 length is 17 residues. CDR1 is SGHVS and CDR2 is FQNEAQ in the germline V gene. V shed 1 base, J shed 4 bases, and the junction held 9 bases outside the gene matches. Full variable domain (outside the CDR3, taken from reference TRBV7-8 and TRBJ2-3): GAGVSQSPRYKVAKRGQDVALRCDPISGHVSLFWYQQALGQGPEFLTYFQNEAQLDKSGLPSDRFFAERPEGSVSTLKIQRTQQEDSAVYLCASSLGGRGRSADTQYFGPGTRLTVL.

This clonotype was counted only a few times. The chain recombines TRBV14 with TRBJ2-7; 7 bases align to TRBD1. The V segment lost 6 bases and the J segment 0 bases; nucleotides outside the gene matches: 5. In germline, CDR1 is SGHDN, CDR2 FVKESK. The CDR3 is made up of 14 amino acids. The CDR3 spells CASREDRNSYEQYF. CDR3 bases: TGTGCCAGCAGGGAGGACAGGAACTCCTACGAGCAGTACTTC.

This rearrangement joins TRBV7-2 to TRBJ2-7; D is undetermined. This CDR3 region has 11 residues. The ends were cut back, 8 bases at V and 6 bases at J, with 11 bases in the middle. Per the germline V gene, CDR1 is SGHTA and CDR2 is FQGNSA. Here the CDR3 DNA reads TGTGCCAGCCTTGCTTCCGGCGAGCAGTACTTC. As protein: CASLASGEQYF.

On this clonotype: An end of the junction does not agree with germline; a read error may underlie this. The chain uses TRBV10-3 and TRBJ2-7; 7 nucleotides agree with TRBD2. The germline V gene has CDR1 ENHRY and CDR2 SYGVKD. The CDR3 length is 15 residues. CDR3 amino acids: CATSGGDYKSYEQYF. The CDR3 nucleotides read TGTGCCACCAGTGGTGGGGACTATAAATCCTACGAGCAGTACTTC.

This clonotype appeared a few times. The chain links TRBV29-1 to TRBJ2-3, with unresolved D. CDR3 length equals 13 residues. CDR1 is SQVTM and CDR2 is ANQGSEA in the germline V gene. The V and J ends lost 1 base and 2 bases respectively, with 7 bases between them. The CDR3 sequence: CSVEGLNTDTQYF. CDR3 in DNA: TGCAGCGTTGAAGGCTTAAACACAGATACGCAGTATTTT.

This clonotype was observed a handful of times. The CDR3 sequence: CATGGDINQPQHF. The CDR3 region has the DNA TGTGCCACCGGTGGGGACATCAATCAGCCCCAGCATTTT. The chain recombines TRBV24-1 with TRBJ1-5, with D possibly being TRBD1 (6 bases). Looked up from germline, CDR1 is KGHDR and CDR2 is SFDVKD. This CDR3 has 13 residues. With 9 bases removed from V and 3 bases from J, the gap between germline ends came to 11 bases.

The chain uses TRBV28 and TRBJ1-2; the D is unclear. The ends were cut back, 1 base at V and 5 bases at J, with 5 bases in the middle. CDR3 length: 12 amino acids. Per germline, CDR1 MDHEN and CDR2 SYDVKM. The DNA of the CDR3 is TGTGCCAGCAGTTTATCGTGGTATGGCTACACCTTC. As protein: CASSLSWYGYTF.

The chain carries TRBV20-1 and TRBJ2-2, with TRBD2 matching over 9 bases. V dropped 5 bases and J dropped 5; count of bases not matched to a gene: 6. This CDR3 contains 14 residues. Germline CDR1 reads DFQATT; CDR2 reads SNEGSKA (reference sequence). The chain's CDR3 is CSAATSGITGELFF. The CDR3 DNA sequence: TGCAGTGCTGCGACTAGCGGAATTACCGGGGAGCTGTTTTTT.

This clonotype was seen a few times. CDR3 sequence: CASSITGTEQFF. The CDR3 DNA reads TGTGCCAGCTCTATCACCGGGACAGAGCAGTTCTTC. The genes are TRBV6-5 and TRBJ2-1; a possible D gene is TRBD1 (6 bases). V lost 8 bases and J lost 10, with 15 bases in between. The germline CDR1 and CDR2 sequences are MNHEY and SVGAGI. This CDR3 comprises 12 residues.

The chain is built from TRBV7-3 and TRBJ2-3; 7 nucleotides match TRBD1. CDR1 and CDR2 from the germline V gene are SGHTA and FQGTGA. CDR3 length: 14 residues. V gave up 3 bases and J gave up 3 bases; unmatched junction bases: 3. This CDR3 reads CASSFSQGTDTQYF. In nucleotides, the CDR3 is TGTGCCAGCAGCTTTTCACAGGGGACAGATACGCAGTATTTT.

This clonotype was seen a single time. The V and J genes are TRBV15 and TRBJ2-7, with D perhaps matching TRBD1 (6 bases). Trimming stripped 1 base from V and 0 bases from J, with 7 bases between. In germline, CDR1 is LNHNV, CDR2 YYDKDF (reference sequence). The length of the CDR3 is 14 residues. Here the CDR3 DNA reads TGTGCCACCAGCAGAGGCAGGGGCTCCTACGAGCAGTACTTC. Translated, it gives CATSRGRGSYEQYF.

The V call is TRBV28, the J call TRBJ2-5; TRBD2 aligns across 9 bases. The J call may be faulty, since TRBJ2-7 better matches the DNA end. CDR1 and CDR2 from the germline V gene are MDHEN and SYDVKM. The CDR3 totals 15 residues. The CDR3 DNA reads TGTGCCAGCACCCCAACCGGGACTAGCCCATACGAGCAGTACTTC. Translated, it gives CASTPTGTSPYEQYF.

In this sample, this clonotype turned up a few times. The chain joins TRBV20-1 to TRBJ2-3; D remains ambiguous. Trimming pared 0 bases from V and 2 bases from J, leaving 18 bases between. CDR3 size: 17 residues. Germline lookup yields CDR1 DFQATT and CDR2 SNEGSKA (reference sequence). In DNA form, the CDR3 reads TGCAGTGCTAGAGACCCCGAGGCATCCCGTTACACAGATACGCAGTATTTT. Amino acid sequence: CSARDPEASRYTDTQYF.

This CDR3 is CASSPGGYSYEQYF. The CDR3, as DNA: TGTGCCAGCAGCCCCGGCGGTTACTCCTACGAGCAGTACTTC. This rearrangement joins TRBV3-1 to TRBJ2-7; D is unresolved. Germline V CDR1 and CDR2: LGHDT, YNNKEL (reference sequence). V was cut by 4 bases and J by 0 bases, with 10 bases left in between. This CDR3 is 14 amino acids long.

V and J are TRBV10-2 and TRBJ2-5; D ambiguous. V lost 2 bases to trimming and J lost 1 base, with 8 bases between them. The CDR3 runs 14 residues. Germline CDR1 and CDR2: WSHSY and SAAADI. The CDR3 is CASSETRTQETQYF. The CDR3 nucleotides are TGCGCCAGCAGTGAGACCAGGACCCAAGAGACCCAGTACTTC.

The chain has TRBV29-1 and TRBJ2-5, with a possible D match to TRBD2 (6 bases). The CDR3 covers 14 residues. CDR1 SQVTM and CDR2 ANQGSEA come from the germline V gene. Deletions cut 3 bases from V and 11 bases from J, with 22 bases between. CDR3 nucleotide sequence: TGCAGCGTTGATGGGGGGACGGCAGTTAATGAGCAGTACTTC. It codes for CSVDGGTAVNEQYF.